Listed below are T cell receptor beta chains from one sample, sequenced in a study of shared clonotypes between healthy human individuals. Assay: immunoSEQ multiplex PCR; the TCRdb copy retains only in-frame clones and omits some. The profile covers millions of clones, with around 96% appearing a single time and roughly 1.1% taken by the ten largest. The sequencing input was naive CD8+ T cells sorted from blood. These receptors were collected from a man between 18 and 29 years old in good health. Both conserved end residues are part of each CDR3. The D gene is left open where the match is weak. Clone size is stated in some rows and not others, as once, few, many or a class when expanded.

>TRBJ2-5|TRBV27|TRBD1|-
CASSFLPRRQDRGQETQYF
TGTGCCAGCAGCTTCCTACCAAGGCGTCAGGACAGGGGCCAAGAGACCCAGTACTTC
>TRBJ2-1|TRBV6-1|-|once
CASSDGGLLYNEQFF
TGTGCCAGCAGTGACGGGGGGCTACTCTACAATGAGCAGTTCTTC
>TRBJ2-1|TRBV7-9|-|-
CASSLVEDEQFF
TGTGCCAGCAGCTTAGTCGAGGATGAGCAGTTCTTC
>TRBJ2-7|TRBV7-9|-|-
CASSLADSSYEQYF
TGTGCCAGCAGCTTAGCCGACAGCTCCTACGAGCAGTACTTC
>TRBJ2-1|TRBV6-5|-|-
CASSYSIGDEQFF
TGTGCCAGCAGTTACTCGATAGGGGATGAGCAGTTCTTC
>TRBJ2-7|TRBV5-4|TRBD2|-
CASSLPGTSGYEQYF
TGTGCCAGCAGCTTGCCTGGGACTAGCGGCTACGAGCAGTACTTC
>TRBJ1-4|TRBV28|TRBD1|-
CASSRTGEGGSNEKLFF
TGTGCCAGCAGCCGTACAGGGGAAGGGGGCTCTAATGAAAAACTGTTTTTT
>TRBJ2-2|TRBV7-8|TRBD2|-
CASSPGGEADTGELFF
TGTGCCAGCAGCCCCGGGGGGGAGGCCGACACCGGGGAGCTGTTTTTT
>TRBJ2-1|TRBV7-2|TRBD2|once
CASSLKLAGSYNEQFF
TGTGCCAGCAGCTTGAAGCTAGCGGGCTCCTACAATGAGCAGTTCTTC
>TRBJ2-7|TRBV11-2|-|-
CASSSGLAYEQYF
TGTGCCAGCAGCTCGGGACTGGCCTACGAGCAGTACTTC
>TRBJ2-7|TRBV4-3|TRBD2|-
CASSLRAGGPYEQYF
TGCGCCAGCAGCCTCCGGGCGGGAGGGCCGTACGAGCAGTACTTC
>TRBJ1-2|TRBV5-6|-|-
CASSDSTASVYGYTF
TGTGCCAGCAGCGACTCGACAGCGTCCGTCTATGGCTACACCTTC
>TRBJ1-5|TRBV4-1|-|-
CASSQVTGGQPQHF
TGCGCCAGCAGCCAAGTCACAGGCGGTCAGCCCCAGCATTTT
>TRBJ2-1|TRBV6-5|TRBD2|-
CASSYTSGPDEQFF
TGTGCCAGCAGTTACACTAGCGGGCCGGATGAGCAGTTCTTC
>TRBJ2-1|TRBV4-1|-|-
CASSQSLLGGDEQFF
TGCGCCAGCAGCCAAAGCTTATTGGGGGGAGATGAGCAGTTCTTC
>TRBJ1-1|TRBV7-9|-|once
CASSQYRDTEAFF
TGTGCCAGCAGCCAGTACAGGGACACTGAAGCTTTCTTT
>TRBJ2-2|TRBV7-6|-|-
CASSLLGGELFF
TGTGCCAGCAGCTTGCTTGGCGGGGAGCTGTTTTTT
>TRBJ1-2|TRBV5-1|-|-
CASSFSGVDGYTF
TGCGCCAGCAGCTTTTCCGGGGTAGATGGCTACACCTTC
>TRBJ2-2|TRBV18|-|few
CASSPYHGELFF
TGTGCCAGCTCACCATACCACGGGGAGCTGTTTTTT
>TRBJ2-3|TRBV11-2|TRBD2|-
CASSLSSGGSTDTQYF
TGTGCCAGCAGCTTATCCAGCGGGGGGAGCACAGATACGCAGTATTTT
>TRBJ1-1|TRBV5-4|-|-
CASGSFGAEAFF
TGTGCCAGCGGCTCGTTCGGAGCTGAAGCTTTCTTT
>TRBJ2-3|TRBV4-3|-|-
CASSPTQGGTQYF
TGCGCCAGCAGCCCCACACAGGGAGGTACGCAGTATTTT
>TRBJ2-1|TRBV6-1|TRBD2|-
CASSEHNGGGATEQFF
TGTGCCAGCAGTGAACATAACGGCGGGGGGGCCACTGAGCAGTTCTTC
>TRBJ1-1|TRBV4-3|-|-
CASSQESAGSETEAFF
TGCGCCAGCAGCCAAGAGTCGGCAGGGTCAGAGACTGAAGCTTTCTTT
>TRBJ2-1|TRBV6-5|TRBD2|-
CASSPLAGVQNEQFF
TGTGCCAGCAGCCCCCTAGCGGGGGTACAAAATGAGCAGTTCTTC
>TRBJ1-6|TRBV9|TRBD1|-
CASSEGQISYNSPLHF
TGTGCCAGCAGCGAGGGACAGATCTCCTATAATTCACCCCTCCACTTT
>TRBJ2-7|TRBV7-2|-|-
CASSPTGFEQYF
TGTGCCAGCAGCCCAACAGGGTTCGAGCAGTACTTC
>TRBJ1-1|TRBV19|-|-
CASSIDSPTTEAFF
TGTGCCAGTAGTATCGACAGCCCGACCACTGAAGCTTTCTTT
>TRBJ1-2|TRBV2|-|-
CASSGSYGYTF
TGTGCCAGCAGTGGGTCTTACGGATACACCTTC
>TRBJ1-2|TRBV9|-|-
CASSDGTREGYTF
TGTGCCAGCAGCGACGGGACCCGGGAGGGCTACACCTTC
>TRBJ2-1|TRBV6-6|-|-
CATSGPFPNNEQFF
TGTGCCACATCGGGGCCCTTCCCAAACAATGAGCAGTTCTTC
>TRBJ2-5|TRBV10-3|-|-
CAISDPVGSSVTEETQYF
TGTGCCATCAGTGACCCCGTGGGGTCGAGTGTTACCGAAGAGACCCAGTACTTC
>TRBJ2-5|TRBV9|TRBD2|-
CASSDPSLAGGETQYF
TGTGCCAGCAGCGATCCATCACTAGCGGGAGGAGAGACCCAGTACTTC
>TRBJ1-2|TRBV7-9|-|-
CASSLDRLETLYGYTF
TGTGCCAGCAGCTTAGACAGGCTCGAAACCTTATATGGCTACACCTTC
>TRBJ2-5|TRBV4-1|TRBD2|-
CASSLYSGGAEKTQYF
TGCGCCAGCAGCCTCTATAGCGGGGGGGCCGAGAAGACCCAGTACTTC
>TRBJ2-7|TRBV6-1|-|-
CASLGLTYEQYF
TGTGCCAGTCTGGGGCTCACCTACGAGCAGTACTTC
>TRBJ1-5|TRBV28|-|-
CASSFWGRDQPQHF
TGTGCCAGCAGTTTTTGGGGACGAGATCAGCCCCAGCATTTT
>TRBJ2-2|TRBV5-6|-|-
CASSFETRGNTGELFF
TGTGCCAGCAGCTTCGAAACTAGGGGGAACACCGGGGAGCTGTTTTTT
>TRBJ2-1|TRBV13|TRBD1|-
CASSPSGGHERYEQFF
TGTGCCAGCAGCCCCTCAGGGGGCCATGAGCGCTATGAGCAGTTCTTC
>TRBJ2-5|TRBV6-1|TRBD2|-
CASSEVGLGLAGAPAEETQYF
TGTGCCAGCAGTGAAGTCGGCCTCGGACTAGCGGGGGCCCCGGCGGAAGAGACCCAGTACTTC
>TRBJ2-7|TRBV11-2|-|-
CASSFGGPYEQYF
TGTGCCAGCAGCTTTGGGGGACCGTACGAGCAGTACTTC
>TRBJ2-3|TRBV7-2|TRBD2|-
CASSLASGDKDTQYF
TGTGCCAGCAGCTTAGCTAGCGGGGATAAAGATACGCAGTATTTT
>TRBJ1-1|TRBV7-2|TRBD1|-
CASSLVFGTGSVLMAFF
TGTGCCAGCAGCTTAGTATTCGGGACAGGCTCAGTCCTTATGGCTTTCTTT
>TRBJ2-7|TRBV6-5|-|-
CASSYGGAGPSYEQYF
TGTGCCAGCAGTTACGGGGGGGCGGGGCCATCGTACGAGCAGTACTTC
>TRBJ2-7|TRBV10-2|TRBD2|-
CASSGTSGPYEQYF
TGCGCCAGCAGTGGGACTAGCGGACCCTACGAGCAGTACTTC
>TRBJ2-7|TRBV13|TRBD1|-
CASSWGQGISYEQYF
TGTGCCAGCAGCTGGGGACAGGGGATTTCCTACGAGCAGTACTTC
>TRBJ2-2|TRBV14|-|-
CASSQFSGELFF
TGTGCCAGCAGCCAATTCTCCGGGGAGCTGTTTTTT
>TRBJ1-1|TRBV2|-|-
CASSVRPTHLNTEAFF
TGTGCCAGCAGTGTGAGGCCTACTCATTTGAACACTGAAGCTTTCTTT
>TRBJ1-1|TRBV6-5|-|-
CASSYYGNTEAFF
TGTGCCAGCAGTTACTACGGGAACACTGAAGCTTTCTTT